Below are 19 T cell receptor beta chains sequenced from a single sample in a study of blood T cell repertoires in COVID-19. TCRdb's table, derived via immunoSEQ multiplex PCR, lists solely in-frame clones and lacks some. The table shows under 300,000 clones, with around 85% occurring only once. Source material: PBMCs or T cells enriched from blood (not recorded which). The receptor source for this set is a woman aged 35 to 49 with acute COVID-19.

CDR3 nucleotide sequence: TGTGCCAGCAGCTTGGGGGCGGGAGGACCCGGTGAGCAGTTCTTC. Its translation is CASSLGAGGPGEQFF. The rearrangement uses TRBV13 and TRBJ2-1; 8 nucleotides agree with TRBD2. Germline values: CDR1 PRHDT, CDR2 FYEKMQ (reference sequence). The CDR3 has 15 residues. V shed 3 bases and J 9 bases; nucleotides not matched to a gene: 10.

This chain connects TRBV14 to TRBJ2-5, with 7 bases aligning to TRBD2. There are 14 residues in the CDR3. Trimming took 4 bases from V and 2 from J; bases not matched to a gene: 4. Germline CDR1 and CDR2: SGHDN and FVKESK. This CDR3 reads CASSRDYQQETQYF. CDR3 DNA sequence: TGTGCCAGCAGCCGGGACTACCAGCAAGAGACCCAGTACTTC. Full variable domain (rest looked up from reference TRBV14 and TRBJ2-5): EAGVTQFPSHSVIEKGQTVTLRCDPISGHDNLYWYRRVMGKEIKFLLHFVKESKQDESGMPNNRFLAERTGGTYSTLKVQPAELEDSGVYFCASSRDYQQETQYFGPGTRLLVL.

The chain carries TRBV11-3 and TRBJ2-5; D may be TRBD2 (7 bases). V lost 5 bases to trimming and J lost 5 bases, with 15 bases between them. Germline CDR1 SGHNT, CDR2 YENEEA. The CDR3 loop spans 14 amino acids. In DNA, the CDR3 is TGTGCCAGCAGCCGGGATGGGGGGGCGGAGACCCAGTACTTC. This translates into CASSRDGGAETQYF.

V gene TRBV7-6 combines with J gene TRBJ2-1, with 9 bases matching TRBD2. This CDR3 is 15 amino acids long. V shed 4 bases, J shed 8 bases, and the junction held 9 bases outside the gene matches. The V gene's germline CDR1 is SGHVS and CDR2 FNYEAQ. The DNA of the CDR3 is TGTGCCAGCAGCTCCCGAGCGGGAGGAGGGGATGAGCAGTTCTTC. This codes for CASSSRAGGGDEQFF.

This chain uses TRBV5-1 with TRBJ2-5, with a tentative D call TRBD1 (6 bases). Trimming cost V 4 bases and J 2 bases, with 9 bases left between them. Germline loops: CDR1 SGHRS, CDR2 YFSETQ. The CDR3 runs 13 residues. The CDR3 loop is CASSVGQQETQYF. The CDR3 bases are TGCGCCAGCAGCGTTGGACAGCAAGAGACCCAGTACTTC.

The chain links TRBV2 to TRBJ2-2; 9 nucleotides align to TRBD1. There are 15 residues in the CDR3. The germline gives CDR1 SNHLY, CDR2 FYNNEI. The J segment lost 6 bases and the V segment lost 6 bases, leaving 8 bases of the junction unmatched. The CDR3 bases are TGTGCCAGCAGGCCTCGGACAGGGGTTCCCGGGGAGCTGTTTTTT. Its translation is CASRPRTGVPGELFF.

Here the CDR3 reads CASGGQSGANVLTF. The CDR3 nucleotides are TGTGCCAGCGGGGGACAATCTGGGGCCAACGTCCTGACTTTC. This chain joins TRBV6-5 and TRBJ2-6; D possibly corresponds to TRBD1 (6 bases). Trimming took off 8 bases at V and 1 base at J, with 9 bases between the two ends. Looked up from germline, CDR1 is MNHEY and CDR2 is SVGAGI. The CDR3 has 14 residues.

The CDR3 here is CASSLGTGVTTNEKLFF. In nucleotides, the CDR3 is TGTGCCAGCAGTTTAGGGACAGGGGTAACAACTAATGAAAAACTGTTTTTT. J is TRBJ1-4 and V is TRBV27, with TRBD1 matching over 10 bases. The germline CDR1 and CDR2 sequences are MNHEY and SMNVEV (reference sequence). After removal of 2 bases from V and 0 bases from J, the junction contained 3 bases not matched to a gene. The CDR3 is 17 residues long.

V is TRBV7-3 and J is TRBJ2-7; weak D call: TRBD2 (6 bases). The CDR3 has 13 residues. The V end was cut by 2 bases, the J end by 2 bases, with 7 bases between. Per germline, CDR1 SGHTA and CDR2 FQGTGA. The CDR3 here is CASSLGGTYEQYF. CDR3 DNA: TGTGCCAGCAGCTTAGGAGGGACCTACGAGCAGTACTTC.

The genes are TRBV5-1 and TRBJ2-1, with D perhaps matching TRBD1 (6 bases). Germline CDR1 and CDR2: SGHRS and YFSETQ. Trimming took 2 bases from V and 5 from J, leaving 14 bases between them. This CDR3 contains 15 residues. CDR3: CASSFGGRDNNEQFF. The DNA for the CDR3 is TGCGCCAGCAGCTTTGGTGGCAGGGACAACAATGAGCAGTTCTTC.

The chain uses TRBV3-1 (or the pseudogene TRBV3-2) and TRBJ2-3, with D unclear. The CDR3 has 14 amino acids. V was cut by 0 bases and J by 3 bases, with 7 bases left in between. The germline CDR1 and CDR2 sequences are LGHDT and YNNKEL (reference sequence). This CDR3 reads CASSQDDETDTQYF. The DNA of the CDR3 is TGTGCCAGCAGCCAAGACGATGAGACAGATACGCAGTATTTT.

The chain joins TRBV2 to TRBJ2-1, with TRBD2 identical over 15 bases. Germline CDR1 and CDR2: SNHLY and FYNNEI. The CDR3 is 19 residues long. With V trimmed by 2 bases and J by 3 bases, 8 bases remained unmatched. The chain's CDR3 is CASSEMGTSGRNLYNEQFF. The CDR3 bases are TGTGCCAGCAGTGAAATGGGGACTAGCGGGAGGAATCTCTACAATGAGCAGTTCTTC.

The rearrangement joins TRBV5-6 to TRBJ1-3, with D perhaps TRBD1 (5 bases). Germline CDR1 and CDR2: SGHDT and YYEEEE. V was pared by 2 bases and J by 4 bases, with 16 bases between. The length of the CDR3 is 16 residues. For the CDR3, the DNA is TGTGCCAGCAGCTTCTGGGGGGAAGGAGGCGGAAACACCATATATTTT. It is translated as CASSFWGEGGGNTIYF.

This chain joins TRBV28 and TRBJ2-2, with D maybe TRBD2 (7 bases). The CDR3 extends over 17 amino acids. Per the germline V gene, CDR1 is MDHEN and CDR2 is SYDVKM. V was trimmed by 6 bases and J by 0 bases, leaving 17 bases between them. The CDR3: CASSQWGAGANTGELFF. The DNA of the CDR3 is TGTGCCAGCAGCCAATGGGGGGCGGGAGCGAACACCGGGGAGCTGTTTTTT.

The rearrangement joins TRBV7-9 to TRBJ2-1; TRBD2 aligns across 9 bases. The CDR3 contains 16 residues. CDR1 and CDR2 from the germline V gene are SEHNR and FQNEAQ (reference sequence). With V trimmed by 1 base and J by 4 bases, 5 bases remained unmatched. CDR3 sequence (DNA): TGTGCCAGCAGCTTAGGACTAGCGGATGGATACAATGAGCAGTTCTTC. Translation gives CASSLGLADGYNEQFF.

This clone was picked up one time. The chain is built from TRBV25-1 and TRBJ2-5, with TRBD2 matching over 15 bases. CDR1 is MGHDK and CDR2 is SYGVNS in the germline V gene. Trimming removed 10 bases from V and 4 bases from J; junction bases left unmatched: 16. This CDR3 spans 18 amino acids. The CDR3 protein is CATAFGLAGGPVLETQYF. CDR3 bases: TGTGCCACCGCCTTCGGACTAGCGGGAGGGCCGGTTCTAGAGACCCAGTACTTC.

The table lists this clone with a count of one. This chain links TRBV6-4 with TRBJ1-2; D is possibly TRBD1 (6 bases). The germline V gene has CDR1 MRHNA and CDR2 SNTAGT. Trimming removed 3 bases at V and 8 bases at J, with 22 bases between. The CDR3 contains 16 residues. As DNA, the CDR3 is TGTGCCAGCAGTGAAGGGGATGTTGGCACAGGGATCGGCTACACCTTC. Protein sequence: CASSEGDVGTGIGYTF.

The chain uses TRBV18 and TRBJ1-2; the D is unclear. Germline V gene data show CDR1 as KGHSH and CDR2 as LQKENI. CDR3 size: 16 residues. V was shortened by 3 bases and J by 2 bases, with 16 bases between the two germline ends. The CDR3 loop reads CASSPTPPGLNYGYTF. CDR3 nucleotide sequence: TGTGCCAGCTCACCCACACCCCCGGGGTTAAACTATGGCTACACCTTC.

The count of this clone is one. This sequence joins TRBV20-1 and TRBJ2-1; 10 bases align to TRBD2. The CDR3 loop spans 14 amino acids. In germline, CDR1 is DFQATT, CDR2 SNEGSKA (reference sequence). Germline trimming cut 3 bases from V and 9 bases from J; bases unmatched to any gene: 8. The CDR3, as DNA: TGCAGTGCTAGTTCAGCGGGAGGGGTCAGTGAGCAGTTCTTC. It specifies CSASSAGGVSEQFF.